This T cell receptor (beta chain) comes out of a study of T cells in Graves' hyperthyroidism and ophthalmopathy. Study results and caveats: Through a model of 13 V-J features, ophthalmopathy was separated from stable hyperthyroidism.

Patients with uncontrolled infections, other autoimmune diseases, pregnancy or lactation were excluded. On the basis of clinical symptoms, serum thyroxine and TRAb, thyroid ultrasound and orbital computed tomography, diagnoses were made. This sample holds PBMCs from about 9.3 ml fresh peripheral blood. This clonotype was recorded many times. Its antigen is undetermined. The investigators amplified TCR beta CDR3 regions from RNA transcripts. Initially, a first-round RT-PCR of the TCR CDR3 employed the HTBI primer set. Using its own MiXCR run on the multiplex PCR reads, TCRdb lists one record per CDR3 protein. The sample includes 500,000 to 650,000 distinct CDR3 sequences, about 14% of them seen just once. This CDR3 region has 14 residues. CDR1 and CDR2 from the germline V gene are SNHLY and FYNNEI. V dropped 5 bases and J dropped 0 bases, with 11 bases sitting between them.

The genes are TRBV2 and TRBJ2-7; D is perhaps TRBD1 (6 bases). The receptor's source is a woman aged 50 to 65 with Graves' ophthalmopathy. Sequenced material: blood. The CDR3 here is CASSPKQGSYEQYF. The CDR3 nucleotides are TGTGCCAGCAGTCCCAAACAGGGCTCCTACGAGCAGTACTTC. The complete variable domain, with remaining parts taken from reference TRBV2 and TRBJ2-7, reads EPEVTQTPSHQVTQMGQEVILRCVPISNHLYFYWYRQILGQKVEFLVSFYNNEISEKSEIFDDQFSVERPDGSNFTLKIRSTKLEDSAMYFCASSPKQGSYEQYFGPGTRLTVT.